The sequence of this T cell receptor (beta chain) was determined in a study of blood T cell repertoires in COVID-19. Looking at the study overall: The study drew acute and convalescent COVID-19 samples from the United States, Italy and Spain.

The CDR3 is 13 amino acids. V lost 4 bases, J lost 6 bases, and 13 bases lay in between. Germline V gives CDR1 SGHNT, CDR2 YYREEE (reference sequence). Source study methods: Counts of nucleated cells, estimated from reference gene primer amplification, were obtained. The method was immunoSEQ multiplex PCR; TCRdb's version includes in-frame clones alone and lacks a portion of them. D and trimming come from the DNA, and the V and J calls and clone size come from that table. In the table there are just over 65,000 clones, around 86% of which are singletons. This TCR came from a man aged 25-40 years with acute or convalescent COVID-19. The sequencing sample was made of peripheral blood. The chain uses TRBV5-4 and TRBJ1-1, with D possibly being TRBD1 (5 bases). The CDR3 loop reads CASSTRQSPEAFF. The CDR3 bases are TGTGCCAGCAGCACCCGACAGTCCCCTGAAGCTTTCTTT.